This TCR beta chain is drawn from a study of OX40 agonist ivuxolimab in advanced cancers. On the study more broadly: Patients with hepatocellular carcinoma, melanoma, renal cell or head and neck cancer made up the dose-escalation patients. Study outcomes and limitations: Specificity for antigen went undetermined in the expanded peripheral T cells. Among the lowest peripheral clonal expansion occurred in 0.1-3.0 mg/kg partial responders.

A word on this clone: Its antigen is not identified.

Germline V lookup: CDR1 DFQATT, CDR2 SNEGSKA (reference sequence). V was shortened by 3 bases and J by 6 bases, with 9 bases between the two germline ends. This CDR3 region has 11 residues. The method was immunoSEQ multiplex PCR; TCRdb's version includes in-frame clones alone and lacks a portion of them. Of 74,000 or so clones in the sample, around 90% were seen once. J is TRBJ2-7 and V is TRBV20-1; D remains unclear. The sample was CD4+ or CD8+ T cells sorted from blood, taken in a trial of the OX40 agonist ivuxolimab. This sequence originates from an adult with an advanced solid tumor such as melanoma, head and neck, liver or kidney cancer. CDR3 protein: CSASDWSEQYF. The CDR3 coding sequence is TGCAGTGCTAGTGACTGGTCCGAGCAGTACTTC.